This T cell receptor beta chain originates from a study of OX40 agonist ivuxolimab in advanced cancers. TCRdb keeps only in-frame clones here, not all; method: immunoSEQ multiplex PCR. There are about 84,000 clones in the sample; roughly 85% occur only once, and roughly 0.22% lies in the top ten. Germline assignment: CDR1 MNHNY and CDR2 SVGAGI (reference sequence). The CDR3 is made up of 15 amino acids. J lost 5 bases, V lost 8 bases, and 12 bases had no gene match. This TCR came from an adult with an advanced solid tumor such as melanoma, head and neck, liver or kidney cancer. Sample: CD4+ or CD8+ T cells sorted from blood, taken in a trial of the OX40 agonist ivuxolimab. V usage is TRBV6-6 and J usage is TRBJ2-5, with TRBD2 matching 9 bases. CDR3 protein: CASEYGGRAGETQYF. As DNA, the CDR3 is TGTGCCAGCGAGTACGGCGGGAGGGCCGGCGAGACCCAGTACTTC.